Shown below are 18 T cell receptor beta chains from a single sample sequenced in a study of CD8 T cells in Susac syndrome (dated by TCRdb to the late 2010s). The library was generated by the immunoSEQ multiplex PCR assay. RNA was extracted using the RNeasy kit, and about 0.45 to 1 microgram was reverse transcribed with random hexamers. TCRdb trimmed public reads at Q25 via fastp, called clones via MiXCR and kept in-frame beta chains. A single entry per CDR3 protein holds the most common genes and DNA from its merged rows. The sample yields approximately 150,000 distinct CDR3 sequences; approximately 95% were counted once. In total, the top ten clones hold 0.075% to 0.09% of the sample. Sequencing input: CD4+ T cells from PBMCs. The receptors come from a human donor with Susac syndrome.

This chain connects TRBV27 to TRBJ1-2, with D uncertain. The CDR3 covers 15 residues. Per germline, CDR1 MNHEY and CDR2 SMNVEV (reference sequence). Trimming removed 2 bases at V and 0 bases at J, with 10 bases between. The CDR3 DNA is TGTGCCAGCAGTTTACTCCCAGAAGCTAACTATGGCTACACCTTC. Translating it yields CASSLLPEANYGYTF.

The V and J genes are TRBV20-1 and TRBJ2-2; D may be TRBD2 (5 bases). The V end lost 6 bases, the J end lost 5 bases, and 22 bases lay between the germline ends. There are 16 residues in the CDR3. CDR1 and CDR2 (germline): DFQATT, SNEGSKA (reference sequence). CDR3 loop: CSASLTGWLGTGELFF. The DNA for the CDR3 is TGCAGTGCCTCCCTAACGGGATGGCTGGGAACCGGGGAGCTGTTTTTT.

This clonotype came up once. CDR3 region: CASSPGSLDTEAFF. CDR3 sequence (DNA): TGCGCCAGCAGCCCCGGGAGTCTTGACACTGAAGCTTTCTTT. The chain links TRBV23-1 to TRBJ1-1; D gene uncertain. TRBV23-1 is filed as an ORF, its function uncertain. The ends were cut back, 6 bases at V and 3 bases at J, with 14 bases in the middle. The CDR3 loop spans 14 amino acids.

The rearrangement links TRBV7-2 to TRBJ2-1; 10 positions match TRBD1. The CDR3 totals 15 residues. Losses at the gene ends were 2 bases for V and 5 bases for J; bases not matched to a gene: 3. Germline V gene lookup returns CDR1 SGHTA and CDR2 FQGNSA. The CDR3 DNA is TGTGCCAGCAGCTTACCGGGACAGGGGCACAATGAGCAGTTCTTC. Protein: CASSLPGQGHNEQFF.

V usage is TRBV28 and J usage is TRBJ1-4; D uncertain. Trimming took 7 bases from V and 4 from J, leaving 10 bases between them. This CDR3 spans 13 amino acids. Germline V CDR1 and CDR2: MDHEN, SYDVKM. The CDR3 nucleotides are TGTGCCAGCATAGGAGGGAGTAATGAAAAACTGTTTTTT. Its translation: CASIGGSNEKLFF.

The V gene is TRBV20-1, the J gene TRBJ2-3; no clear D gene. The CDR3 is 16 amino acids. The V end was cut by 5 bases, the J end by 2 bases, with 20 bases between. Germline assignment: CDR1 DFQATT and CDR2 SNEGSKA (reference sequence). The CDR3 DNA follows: TGCAGTGCTGCGAAGACGCACCCCCGGGTCACAGATACGCAGTATTTT. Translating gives CSAAKTHPRVTDTQYF.

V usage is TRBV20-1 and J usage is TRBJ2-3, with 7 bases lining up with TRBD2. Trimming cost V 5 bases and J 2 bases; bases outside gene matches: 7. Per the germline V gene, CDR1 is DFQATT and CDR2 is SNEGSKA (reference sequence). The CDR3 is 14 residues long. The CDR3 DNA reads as TGCAGTGCTCAGCCGGGGGGAATCACAGATACGCAGTATTTT. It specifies CSAQPGGITDTQYF.

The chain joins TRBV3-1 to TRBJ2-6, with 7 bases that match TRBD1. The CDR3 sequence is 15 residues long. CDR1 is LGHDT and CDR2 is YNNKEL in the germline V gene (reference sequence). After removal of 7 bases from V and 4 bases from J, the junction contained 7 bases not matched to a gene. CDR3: CASKGRGPGANVLTF. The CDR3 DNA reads TGTGCCAGCAAAGGAAGGGGGCCCGGGGCCAACGTCCTGACTTTC.

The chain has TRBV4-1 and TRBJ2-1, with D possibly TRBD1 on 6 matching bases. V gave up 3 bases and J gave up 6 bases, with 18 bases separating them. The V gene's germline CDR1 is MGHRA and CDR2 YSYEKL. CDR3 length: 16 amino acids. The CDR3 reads CASSQVTSGQSNEQFF. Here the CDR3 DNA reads TGCGCCAGCAGCCAGGTCACCTCGGGACAAAGCAATGAGCAGTTCTTC.

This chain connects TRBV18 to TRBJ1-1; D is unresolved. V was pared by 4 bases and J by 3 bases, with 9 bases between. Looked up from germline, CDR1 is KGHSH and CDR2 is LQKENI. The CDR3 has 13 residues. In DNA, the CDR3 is TGTGCCAGCTCACAGGGTCTGGACACTGAAGCTTTCTTT. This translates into CASSQGLDTEAFF.

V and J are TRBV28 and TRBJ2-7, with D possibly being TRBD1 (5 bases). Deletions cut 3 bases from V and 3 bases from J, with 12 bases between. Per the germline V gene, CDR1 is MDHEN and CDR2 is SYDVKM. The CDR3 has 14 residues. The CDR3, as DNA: TGTGCCAGCAGTTTTGGGCAGGGCGTCTACGAGCAGTACTTC. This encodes CASSFGQGVYEQYF.

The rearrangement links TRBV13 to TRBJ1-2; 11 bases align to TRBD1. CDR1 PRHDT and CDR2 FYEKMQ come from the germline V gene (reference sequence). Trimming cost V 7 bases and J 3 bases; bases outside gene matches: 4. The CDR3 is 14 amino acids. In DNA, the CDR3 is TGTGCCAGCACCCCGGACAGGGGGCACTATGGCTACACCTTC. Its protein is CASTPDRGHYGYTF.

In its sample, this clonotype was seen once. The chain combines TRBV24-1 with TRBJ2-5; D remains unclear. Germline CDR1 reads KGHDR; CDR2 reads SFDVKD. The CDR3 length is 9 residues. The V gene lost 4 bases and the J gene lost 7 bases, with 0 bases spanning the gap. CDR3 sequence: CATSETQYF. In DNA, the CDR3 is TGTGCCACCAGTGAGACCCAGTACTTC.

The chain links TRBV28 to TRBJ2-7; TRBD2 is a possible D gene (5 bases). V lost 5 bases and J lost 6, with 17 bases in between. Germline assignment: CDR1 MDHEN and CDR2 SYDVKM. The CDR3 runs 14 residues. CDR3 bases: TGTGCCAGCAGTCCTGGGCCATCAGGAGGCGAGCAGTACTTC. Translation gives CASSPGPSGGEQYF.

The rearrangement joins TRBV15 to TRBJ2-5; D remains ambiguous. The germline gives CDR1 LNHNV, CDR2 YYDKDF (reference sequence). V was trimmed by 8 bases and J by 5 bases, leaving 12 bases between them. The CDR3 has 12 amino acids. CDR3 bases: TGTGCCACCGGAGCAGAAGGGGAGACCCAGTACTTC. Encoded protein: CATGAEGETQYF.

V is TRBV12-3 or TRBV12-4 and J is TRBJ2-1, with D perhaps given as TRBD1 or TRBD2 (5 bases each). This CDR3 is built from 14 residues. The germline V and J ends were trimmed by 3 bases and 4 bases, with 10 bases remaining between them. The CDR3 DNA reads TGTGCCAGCAGTTTTCGGGACCGTTACAATGAGCAGTTCTTC. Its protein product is CASSFRDRYNEQFF.

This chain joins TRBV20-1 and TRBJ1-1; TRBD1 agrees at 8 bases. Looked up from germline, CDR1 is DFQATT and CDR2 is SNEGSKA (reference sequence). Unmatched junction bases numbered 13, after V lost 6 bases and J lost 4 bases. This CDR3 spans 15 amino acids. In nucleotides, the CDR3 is TGCAGTGCAACCTCTGTCAGGGGGCCAGGCACTGAAGCTTTCTTT. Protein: CSATSVRGPGTEAFF.

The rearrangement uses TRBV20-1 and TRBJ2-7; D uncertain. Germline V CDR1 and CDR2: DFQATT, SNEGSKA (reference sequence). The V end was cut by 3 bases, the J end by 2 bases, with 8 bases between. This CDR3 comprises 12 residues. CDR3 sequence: CSASLGPYEQYF. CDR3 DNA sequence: TGCAGTGCTAGTCTGGGTCCCTACGAGCAGTACTTC.